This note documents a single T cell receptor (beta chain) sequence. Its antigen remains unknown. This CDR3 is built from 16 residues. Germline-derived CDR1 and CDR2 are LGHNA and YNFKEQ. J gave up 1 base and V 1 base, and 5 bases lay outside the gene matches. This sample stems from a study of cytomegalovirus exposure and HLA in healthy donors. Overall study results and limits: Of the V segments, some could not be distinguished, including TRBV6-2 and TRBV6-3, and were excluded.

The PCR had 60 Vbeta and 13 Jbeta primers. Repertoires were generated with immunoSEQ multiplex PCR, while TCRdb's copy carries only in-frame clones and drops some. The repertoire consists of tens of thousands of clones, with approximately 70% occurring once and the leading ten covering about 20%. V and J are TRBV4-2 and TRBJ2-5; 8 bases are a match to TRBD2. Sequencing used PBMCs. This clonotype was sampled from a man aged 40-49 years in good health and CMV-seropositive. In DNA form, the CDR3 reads TGTGCCAGCAGCCAAGTCACCCTAGCGGGCCAAGAGACCCAGTACTTC. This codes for CASSQVTLAGQETQYF.